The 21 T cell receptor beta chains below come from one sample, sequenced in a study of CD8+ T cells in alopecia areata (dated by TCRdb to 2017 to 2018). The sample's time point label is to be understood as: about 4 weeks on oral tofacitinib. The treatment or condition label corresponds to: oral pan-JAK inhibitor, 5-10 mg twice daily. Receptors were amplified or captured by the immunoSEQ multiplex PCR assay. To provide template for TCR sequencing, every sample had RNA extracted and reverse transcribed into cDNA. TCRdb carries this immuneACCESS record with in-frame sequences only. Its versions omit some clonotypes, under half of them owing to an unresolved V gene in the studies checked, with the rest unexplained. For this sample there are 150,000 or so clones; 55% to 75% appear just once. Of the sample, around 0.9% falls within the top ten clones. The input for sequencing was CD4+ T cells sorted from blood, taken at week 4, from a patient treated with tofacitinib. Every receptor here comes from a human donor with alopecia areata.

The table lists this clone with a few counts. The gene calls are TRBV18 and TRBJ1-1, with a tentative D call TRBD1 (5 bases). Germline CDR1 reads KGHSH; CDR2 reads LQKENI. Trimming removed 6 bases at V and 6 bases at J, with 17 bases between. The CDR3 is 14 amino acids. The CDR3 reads CASSQTFQGSEAFF. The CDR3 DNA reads TGTGCCAGCTCGCAGACATTTCAGGGCTCTGAAGCTTTCTTT.

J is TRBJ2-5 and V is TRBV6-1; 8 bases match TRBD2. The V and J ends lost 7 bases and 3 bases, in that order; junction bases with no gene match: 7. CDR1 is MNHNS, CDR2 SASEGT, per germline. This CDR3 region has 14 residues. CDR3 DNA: TGTGCCAGCACAATCGGACTAGCCGAAGAGACCCAGTACTTC. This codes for CASTIGLAEETQYF.

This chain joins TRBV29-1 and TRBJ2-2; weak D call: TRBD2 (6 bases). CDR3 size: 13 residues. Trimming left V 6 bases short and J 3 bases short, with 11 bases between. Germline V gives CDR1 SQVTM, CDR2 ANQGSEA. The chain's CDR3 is CSVRRGYTGELFF. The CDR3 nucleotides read TGCAGCGTCCGGAGGGGATACACCGGGGAGCTGTTTTTT.

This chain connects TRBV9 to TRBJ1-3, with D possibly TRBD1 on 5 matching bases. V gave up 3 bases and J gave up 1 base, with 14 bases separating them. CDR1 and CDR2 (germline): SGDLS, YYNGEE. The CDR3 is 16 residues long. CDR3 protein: CASSAFSRDSGNTIYF. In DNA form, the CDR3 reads TGTGCCAGCAGCGCCTTCTCCAGGGATTCTGGAAACACCATATATTTT.

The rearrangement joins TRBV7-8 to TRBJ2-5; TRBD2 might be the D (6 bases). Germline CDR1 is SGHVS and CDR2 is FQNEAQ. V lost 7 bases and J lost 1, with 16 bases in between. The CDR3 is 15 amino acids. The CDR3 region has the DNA TGTGCCAGCATCAAGCTGGGAGGTAGCCAAGAGACCCAGTACTTC. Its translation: CASIKLGGSQETQYF. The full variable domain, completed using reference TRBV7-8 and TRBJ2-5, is GAGVSQSPRYKVAKRGQDVALRCDPISGHVSLFWYQQALGQGPEFLTYFQNEAQLDKSGLPSDRFFAERPEGSVSTLKIQRTQQEDSAVYLCASIKLGGSQETQYFGPGTRLLVL.

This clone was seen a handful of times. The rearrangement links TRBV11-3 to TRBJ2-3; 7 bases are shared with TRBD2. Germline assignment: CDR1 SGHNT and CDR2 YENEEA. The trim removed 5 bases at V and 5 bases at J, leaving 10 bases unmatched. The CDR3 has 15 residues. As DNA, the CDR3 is TGTGCCAGCAGCCGGGGGGAGCGGGGCGAAGATACGCAGTATTTT. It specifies CASSRGERGEDTQYF.

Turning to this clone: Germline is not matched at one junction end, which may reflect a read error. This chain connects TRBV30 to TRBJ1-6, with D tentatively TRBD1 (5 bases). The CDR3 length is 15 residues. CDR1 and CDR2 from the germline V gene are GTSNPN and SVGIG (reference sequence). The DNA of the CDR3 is TGTGCCCGGAGTGTATACGGGACTGGTAATTCACCCCTCCACTTT. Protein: CARSVYGTGNSPLHF.

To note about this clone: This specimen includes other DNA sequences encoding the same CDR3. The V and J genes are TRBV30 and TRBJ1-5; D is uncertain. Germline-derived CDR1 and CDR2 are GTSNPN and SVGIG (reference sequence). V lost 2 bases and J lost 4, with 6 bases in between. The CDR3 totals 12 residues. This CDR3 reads CAWSPSNQPQHF. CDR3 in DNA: TGTGCCTGGAGTCCGAGTAATCAGCCCCAGCATTTT.

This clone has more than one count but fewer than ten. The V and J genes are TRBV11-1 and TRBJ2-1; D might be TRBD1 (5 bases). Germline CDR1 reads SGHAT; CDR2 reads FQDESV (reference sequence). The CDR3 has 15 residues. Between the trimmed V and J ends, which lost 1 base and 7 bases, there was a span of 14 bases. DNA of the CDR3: TGTGCCAGCAGCTTAGATGTTGTGGGGCGTAATGAGCAGTTCTTC. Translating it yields CASSLDVVGRNEQFF.

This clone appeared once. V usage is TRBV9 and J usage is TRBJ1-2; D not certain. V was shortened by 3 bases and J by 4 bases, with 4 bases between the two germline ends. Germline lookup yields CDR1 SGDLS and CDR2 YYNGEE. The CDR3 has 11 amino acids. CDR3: CASSGIYGYTF. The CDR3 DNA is TGTGCCAGCAGCGGGATCTATGGCTACACCTTC.

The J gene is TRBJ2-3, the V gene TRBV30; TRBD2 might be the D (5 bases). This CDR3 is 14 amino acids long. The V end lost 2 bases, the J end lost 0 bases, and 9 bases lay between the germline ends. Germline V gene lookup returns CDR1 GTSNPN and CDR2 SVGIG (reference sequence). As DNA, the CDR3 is TGTGCCTGGAGTATCGGACTGAGCACAGATACGCAGTATTTT. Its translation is CAWSIGLSTDTQYF.

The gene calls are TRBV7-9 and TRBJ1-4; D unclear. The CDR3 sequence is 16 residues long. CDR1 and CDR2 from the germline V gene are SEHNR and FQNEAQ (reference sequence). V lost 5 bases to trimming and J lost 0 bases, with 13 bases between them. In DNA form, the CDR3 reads TGTGCCAGCAGCAAAGAGCCATTGGCAACTAATGAAAAACTGTTTTTT. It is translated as CASSKEPLATNEKLFF.

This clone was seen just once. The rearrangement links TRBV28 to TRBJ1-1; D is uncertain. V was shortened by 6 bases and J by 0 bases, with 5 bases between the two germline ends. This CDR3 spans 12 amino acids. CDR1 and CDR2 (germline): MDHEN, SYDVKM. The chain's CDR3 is CASRVLNTEAFF. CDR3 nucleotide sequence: TGTGCCAGCAGGGTCCTGAACACTGAAGCTTTCTTT.

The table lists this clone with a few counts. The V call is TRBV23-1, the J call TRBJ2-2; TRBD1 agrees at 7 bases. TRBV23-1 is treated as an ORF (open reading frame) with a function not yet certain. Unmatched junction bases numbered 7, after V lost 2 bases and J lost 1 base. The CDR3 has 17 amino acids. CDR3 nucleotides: TGCGCCAGCAGTCAACCGACCGGGACAGAGAACACCGGGGAGCTGTTTTTT. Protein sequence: CASSQPTGTENTGELFF.

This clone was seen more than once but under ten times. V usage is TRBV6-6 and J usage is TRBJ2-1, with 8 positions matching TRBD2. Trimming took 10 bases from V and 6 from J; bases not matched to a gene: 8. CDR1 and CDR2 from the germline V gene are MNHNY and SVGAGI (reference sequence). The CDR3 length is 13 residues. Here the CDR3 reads CAILSGTSNEQFF. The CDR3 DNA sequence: TGTGCCATCCTGTCGGGGACTAGCAATGAGCAGTTCTTC.

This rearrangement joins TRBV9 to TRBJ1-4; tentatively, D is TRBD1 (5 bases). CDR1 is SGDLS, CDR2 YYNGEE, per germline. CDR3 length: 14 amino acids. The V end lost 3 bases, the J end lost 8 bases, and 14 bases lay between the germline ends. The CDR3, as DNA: TGTGCCAGCAGCGCTCGGGGCCTGGGGGAAAAACTGTTTTTT. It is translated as CASSARGLGEKLFF.

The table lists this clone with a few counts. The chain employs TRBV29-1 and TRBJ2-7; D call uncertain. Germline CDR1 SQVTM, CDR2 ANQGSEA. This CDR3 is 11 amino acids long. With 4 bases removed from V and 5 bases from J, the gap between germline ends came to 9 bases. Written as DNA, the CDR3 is TGCAGCGTTGTTACCCTCAACGAGCAGTACTTC. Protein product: CSVVTLNEQYF.

CDR3 nucleotide sequence: TGCAGCGTCGGTTTAACAGGGGGCCATATCTCCTACGAGCAGTACTTC. Translated, it gives CSVGLTGGHISYEQYF. The chain has TRBV29-1 and TRBJ2-7, with 9 bases identical to TRBD1. CDR1 and CDR2 from the germline V gene are SQVTM and ANQGSEA. This CDR3 is 16 amino acids long. The trim removed 6 bases at V and 0 bases at J, leaving 12 bases unmatched.

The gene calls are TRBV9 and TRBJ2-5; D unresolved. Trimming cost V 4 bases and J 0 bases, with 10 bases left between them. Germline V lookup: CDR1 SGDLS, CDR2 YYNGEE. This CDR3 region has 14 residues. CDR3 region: CASSPQPYQETQYF. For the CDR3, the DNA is TGTGCCAGCAGCCCTCAGCCGTACCAAGAGACCCAGTACTTC.

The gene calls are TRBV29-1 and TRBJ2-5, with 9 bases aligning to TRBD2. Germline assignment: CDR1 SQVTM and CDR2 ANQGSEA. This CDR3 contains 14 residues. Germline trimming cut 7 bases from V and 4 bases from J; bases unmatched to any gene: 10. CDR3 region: CSAGRRGGPETQYF. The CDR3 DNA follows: TGCAGCGCCGGCCGGCGGGGGGGCCCAGAGACCCAGTACTTC.

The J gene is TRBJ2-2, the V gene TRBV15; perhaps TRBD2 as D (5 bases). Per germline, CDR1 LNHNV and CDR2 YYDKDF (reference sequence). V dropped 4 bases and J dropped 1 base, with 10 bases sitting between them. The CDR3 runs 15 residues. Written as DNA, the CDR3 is TGTGCCACCAGCATAGGGAGTGAGAACACCGGGGAGCTGTTTTTT. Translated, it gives CATSIGSENTGELFF.